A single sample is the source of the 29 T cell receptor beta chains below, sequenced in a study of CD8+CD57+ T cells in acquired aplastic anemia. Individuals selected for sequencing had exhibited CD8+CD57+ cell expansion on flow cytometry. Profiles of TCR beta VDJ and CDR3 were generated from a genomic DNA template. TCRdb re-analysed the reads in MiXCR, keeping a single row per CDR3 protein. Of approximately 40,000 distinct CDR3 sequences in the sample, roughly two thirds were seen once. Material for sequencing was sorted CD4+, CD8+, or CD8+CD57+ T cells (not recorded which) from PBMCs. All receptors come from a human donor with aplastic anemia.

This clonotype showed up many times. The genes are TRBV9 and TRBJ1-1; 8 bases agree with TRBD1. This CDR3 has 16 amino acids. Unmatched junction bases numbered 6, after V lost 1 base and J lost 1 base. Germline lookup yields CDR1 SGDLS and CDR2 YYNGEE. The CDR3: CASSVRQGTGNTEAFF. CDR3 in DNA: TGTGCCAGCAGCGTAAGACAAGGGACAGGGAACACTGAAGCTTTCTTT. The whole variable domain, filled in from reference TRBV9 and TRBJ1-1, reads DSGVTQTPKHLITATGQRVTLRCSPRSGDLSVYWYQQSLDQGLQFLIQYYNGEERAKGNILERFSAQQFPDLHSELNLSSLELGDSALYFCASSVRQGTGNTEAFFGQGTRLTVV.

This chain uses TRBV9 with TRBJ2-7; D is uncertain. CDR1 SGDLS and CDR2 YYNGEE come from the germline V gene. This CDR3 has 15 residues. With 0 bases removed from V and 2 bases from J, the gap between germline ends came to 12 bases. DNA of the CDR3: TGTGCCAGCAGCGTAGGACTTGGGATGACCTACGAGCAGTACTTC. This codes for CASSVGLGMTYEQYF.

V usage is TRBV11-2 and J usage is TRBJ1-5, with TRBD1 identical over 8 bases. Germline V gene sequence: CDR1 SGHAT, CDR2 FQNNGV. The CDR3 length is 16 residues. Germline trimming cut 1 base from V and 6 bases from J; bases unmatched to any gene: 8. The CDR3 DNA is TGTGCCAGCAGCTTAGGGGGACAGGTAGGCGGTCAGCCCCAGCATTTT. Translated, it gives CASSLGGQVGGQPQHF.

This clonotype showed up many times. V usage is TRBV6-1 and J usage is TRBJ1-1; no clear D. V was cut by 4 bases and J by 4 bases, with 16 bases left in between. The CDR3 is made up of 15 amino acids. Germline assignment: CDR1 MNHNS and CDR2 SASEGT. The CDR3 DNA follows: TGTGCCAGCAGTGTAACCAGTCAGGCTAGCACTGAAGCTTTCTTT. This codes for CASSVTSQASTEAFF.

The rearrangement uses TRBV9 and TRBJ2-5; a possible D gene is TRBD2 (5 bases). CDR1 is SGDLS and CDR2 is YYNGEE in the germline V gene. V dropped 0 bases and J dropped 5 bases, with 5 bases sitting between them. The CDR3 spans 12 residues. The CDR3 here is CASSVAGETQYF. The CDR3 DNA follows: TGTGCCAGCAGCGTAGCGGGGGAGACCCAGTACTTC.

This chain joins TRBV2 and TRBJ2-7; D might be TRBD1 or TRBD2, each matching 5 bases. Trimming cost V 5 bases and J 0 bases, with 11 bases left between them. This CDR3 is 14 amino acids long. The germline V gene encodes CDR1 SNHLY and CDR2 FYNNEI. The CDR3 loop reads CASSTGTASYEQYF. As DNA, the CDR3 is TGTGCCAGCAGTACCGGGACGGCCTCCTACGAGCAGTACTTC.

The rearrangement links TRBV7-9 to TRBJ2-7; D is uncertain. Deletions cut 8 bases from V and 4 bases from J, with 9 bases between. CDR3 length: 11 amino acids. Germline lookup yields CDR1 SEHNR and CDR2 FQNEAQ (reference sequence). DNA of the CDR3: TGTGCCAGCGGGATGAAATACGAGCAGTACTTC. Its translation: CASGMKYEQYF. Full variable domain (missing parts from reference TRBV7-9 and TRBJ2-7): DTGVSQNPRHKITKRGQNVTFRCDPISEHNRLYWYRQTLGQGPEFLTYFQNEAQLEKSRLLSDRFSAERPKGSFSTLEIQRTEQGDSAMYLCASGMKYEQYFGPGTRLTVT.

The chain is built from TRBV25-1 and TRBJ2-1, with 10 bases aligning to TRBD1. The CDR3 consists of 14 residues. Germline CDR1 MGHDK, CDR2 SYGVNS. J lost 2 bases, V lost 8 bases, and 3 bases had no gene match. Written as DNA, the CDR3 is TGTGCCAGCTCGGGACAGGGGCCCTACAATGAGCAGTTCTTC. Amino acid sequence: CASSGQGPYNEQFF.

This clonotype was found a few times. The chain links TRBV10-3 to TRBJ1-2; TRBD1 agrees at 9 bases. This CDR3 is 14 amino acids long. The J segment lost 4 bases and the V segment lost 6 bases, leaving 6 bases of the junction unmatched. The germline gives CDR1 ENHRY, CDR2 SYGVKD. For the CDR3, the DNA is TGTGCCATCAGCGGGACAGGGTCCCCCTATGGCTACACCTTC. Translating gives CAISGTGSPYGYTF.

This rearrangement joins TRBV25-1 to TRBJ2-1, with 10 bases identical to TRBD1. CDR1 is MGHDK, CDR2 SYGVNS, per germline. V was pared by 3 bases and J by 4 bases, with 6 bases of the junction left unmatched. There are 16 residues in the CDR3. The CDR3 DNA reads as TGTGCCAGCAGTGACTGGACAGGGGGGGGTTACAATGAGCAGTTCTTC. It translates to CASSDWTGGGYNEQFF.

The CDR3 spells CASSLTGGNTEAFF. The CDR3 bases are TGCGCCAGCAGCTTGACAGGGGGGAACACTGAAGCTTTCTTT. This chain joins TRBV5-1 and TRBJ1-1, with TRBD1 matching over 8 bases. V lost 1 base to trimming and J lost 1 base; unmatched junction nucleotides: 0. The CDR3 spans 14 residues. Per the germline V gene, CDR1 is SGHRS and CDR2 is YFSETQ.

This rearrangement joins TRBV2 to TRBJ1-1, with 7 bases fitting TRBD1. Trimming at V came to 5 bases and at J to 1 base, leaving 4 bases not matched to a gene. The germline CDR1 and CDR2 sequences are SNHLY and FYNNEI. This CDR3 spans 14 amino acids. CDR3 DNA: TGTGCCAGCAGTTATGGACAGGCGAACACTGAAGCTTTCTTT. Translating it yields CASSYGQANTEAFF.

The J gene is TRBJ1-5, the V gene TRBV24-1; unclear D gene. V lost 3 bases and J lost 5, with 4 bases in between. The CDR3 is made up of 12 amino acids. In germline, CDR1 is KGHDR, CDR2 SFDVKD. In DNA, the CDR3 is TGTGCCACCAGTGATCCTGATCAGCCCCAGCATTTT. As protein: CATSDPDQPQHF.

The CDR3 region has the DNA TGTGCCAGCAGTCGACAGGGGTGGGACACTGAAGCTTTCTTT. Translated: CASSRQGWDTEAFF. The chain carries TRBV25-1 and TRBJ1-1; 8 bases agree with TRBD1. From germline, CDR1 is MGHDK and CDR2 SYGVNS. CDR3 length: 14 residues. J gave up 3 bases and V 5 bases, and 5 bases lay outside the gene matches.

Written as DNA, the CDR3 is TGCGCCAGCAGCTTGGAGGTTAGACAAGAGACCCAGTACTTC. Translation gives CASSLEVRQETQYF. V gene TRBV5-1 combines with J gene TRBJ2-5; D remains unclear. Germline V lookup: CDR1 SGHRS, CDR2 YFSETQ. The CDR3 is made up of 14 amino acids. V lost 0 bases, J lost 2 bases, and 8 bases lay in between.

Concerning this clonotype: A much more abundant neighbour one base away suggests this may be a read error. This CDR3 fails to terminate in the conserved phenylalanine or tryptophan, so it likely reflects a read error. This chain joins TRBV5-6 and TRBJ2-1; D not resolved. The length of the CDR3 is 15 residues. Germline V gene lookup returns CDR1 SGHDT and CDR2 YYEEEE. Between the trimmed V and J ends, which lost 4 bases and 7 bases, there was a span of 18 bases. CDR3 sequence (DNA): TGTGCCAGCAGCCCCTGGGCCAGCCAGGAGAATGAGCAGTTCCTC. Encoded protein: CASSPWASQENEQFL.

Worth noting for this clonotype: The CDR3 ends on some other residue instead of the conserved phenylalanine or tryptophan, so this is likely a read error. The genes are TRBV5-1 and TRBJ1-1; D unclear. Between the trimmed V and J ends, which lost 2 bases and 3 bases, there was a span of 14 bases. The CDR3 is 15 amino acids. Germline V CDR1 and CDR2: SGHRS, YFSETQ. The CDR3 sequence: CASSLAYAADTEAFL. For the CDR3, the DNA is TGCGCCAGCAGCTTAGCGTATGCGGCAGACACTGAAGCTTTCCTT.

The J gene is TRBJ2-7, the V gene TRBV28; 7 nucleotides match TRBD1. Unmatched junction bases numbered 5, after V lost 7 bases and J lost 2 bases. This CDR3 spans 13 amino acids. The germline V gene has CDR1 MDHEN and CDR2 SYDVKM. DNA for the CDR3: TGTGCCAGCACCCCGGGACAGACCTACGAGCAGTACTTC. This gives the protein CASTPGQTYEQYF.

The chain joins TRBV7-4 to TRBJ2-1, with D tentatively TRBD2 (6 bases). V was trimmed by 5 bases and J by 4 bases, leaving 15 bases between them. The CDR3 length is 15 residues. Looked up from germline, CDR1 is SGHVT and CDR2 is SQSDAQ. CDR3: CASSRDLPFYNEQFF. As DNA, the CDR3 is TGTGCCAGCAGCCGGGACTTGCCGTTTTACAATGAGCAGTTCTTC.

The CDR3 spells CASSGKRGGSSYEQYF. The DNA for the CDR3 is TGTGCCAGCAGCGGAAAGCGGGGGGGTAGCTCCTACGAGCAGTACTTC. The rearrangement links TRBV7-6 to TRBJ2-7; 10 bases are a match to TRBD2. The ends lost 5 bases at V and 0 bases at J; junction bases unmatched: 7. CDR1 is SGHVS, CDR2 FNYEAQ, per germline. This CDR3 has 16 amino acids.

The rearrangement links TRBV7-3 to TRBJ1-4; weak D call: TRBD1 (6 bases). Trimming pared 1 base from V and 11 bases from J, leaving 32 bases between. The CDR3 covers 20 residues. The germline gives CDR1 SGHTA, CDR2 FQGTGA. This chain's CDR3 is CASSLNSGEDRAGIVGKLFF. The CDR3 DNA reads TGTGCCAGCAGCTTAAATTCGGGAGAGGACAGAGCTGGGATTGTTGGGAAACTGTTTTTT. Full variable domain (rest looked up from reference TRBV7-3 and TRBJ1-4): GAGVSQTPSNKVTEKGKYVELRCDPISGHTALYWYRQSLGQGPEFLIYFQGTGAADDSGLPNDRFFAVRPEGSVSTLKIQRTERGDSAVYLCASSLNSGEDRAGIVGKLFFGSGTQLSVL.

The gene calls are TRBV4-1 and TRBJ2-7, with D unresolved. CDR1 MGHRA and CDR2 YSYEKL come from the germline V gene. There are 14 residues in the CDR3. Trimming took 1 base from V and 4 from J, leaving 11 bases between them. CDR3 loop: CASSQVLVGYEQYF. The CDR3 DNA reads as TGCGCCAGCAGCCAAGTTCTGGTTGGGTACGAGCAGTACTTC.

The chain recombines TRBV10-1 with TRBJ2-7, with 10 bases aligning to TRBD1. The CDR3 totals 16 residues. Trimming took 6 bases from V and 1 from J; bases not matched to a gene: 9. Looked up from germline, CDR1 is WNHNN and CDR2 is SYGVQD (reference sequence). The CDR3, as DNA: TGCGCCAGCAGCTACGAACGGGACAGGGGTTCCTACGAGCAGTACTTC. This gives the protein CASSYERDRGSYEQYF.

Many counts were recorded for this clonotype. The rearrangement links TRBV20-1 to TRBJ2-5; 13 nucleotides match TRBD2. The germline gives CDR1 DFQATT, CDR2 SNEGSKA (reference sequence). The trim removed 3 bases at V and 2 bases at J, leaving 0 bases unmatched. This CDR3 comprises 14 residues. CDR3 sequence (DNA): TGCAGTGCTAGGGGACTAGCGGGACAAGAGACCCAGTACTTC. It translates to CSARGLAGQETQYF.

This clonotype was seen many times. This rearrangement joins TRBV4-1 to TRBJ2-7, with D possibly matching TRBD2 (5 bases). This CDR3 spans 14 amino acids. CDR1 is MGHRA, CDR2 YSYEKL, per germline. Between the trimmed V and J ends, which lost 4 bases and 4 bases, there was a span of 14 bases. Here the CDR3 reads CASSPQDSGYEQYF. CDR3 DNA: TGCGCCAGCAGCCCCCAGGACTCCGGATACGAGCAGTACTTC.

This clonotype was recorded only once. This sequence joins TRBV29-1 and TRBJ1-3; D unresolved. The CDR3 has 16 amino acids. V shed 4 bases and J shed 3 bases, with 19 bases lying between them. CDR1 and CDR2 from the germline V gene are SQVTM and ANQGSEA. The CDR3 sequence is CSVVESRSRSGNTIYF. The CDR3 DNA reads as TGCAGCGTTGTGGAGAGCCGATCCCGCAGTGGAAACACCATATATTTT.

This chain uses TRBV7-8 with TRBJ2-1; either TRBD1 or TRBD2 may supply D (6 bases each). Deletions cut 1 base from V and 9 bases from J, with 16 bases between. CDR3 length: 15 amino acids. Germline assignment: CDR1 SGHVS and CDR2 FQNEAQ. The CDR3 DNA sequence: TGTGCCAGCAGCTTAGTACCGGGGGCTGGGGGTGAGCAGTTCTTC. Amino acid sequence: CASSLVPGAGGEQFF.

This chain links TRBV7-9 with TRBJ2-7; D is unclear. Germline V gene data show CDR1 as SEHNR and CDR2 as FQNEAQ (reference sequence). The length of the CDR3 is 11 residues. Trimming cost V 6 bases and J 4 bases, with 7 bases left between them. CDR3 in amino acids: CASRLGYEQYF. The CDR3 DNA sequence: TGTGCCAGCAGGCTAGGGTACGAGCAGTACTTC.

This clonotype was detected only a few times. The CDR3: CASRLGYNEQFF. CDR3 nucleotide sequence: TGTGCCAGCAGGCTAGGGTACAATGAGCAGTTCTTC. The gene calls are TRBV7-9 and TRBJ2-1, with D hard to call. CDR3 length: 12 amino acids. The V gene's germline CDR1 is SEHNR and CDR2 FQNEAQ (reference sequence). V dropped 6 bases and J dropped 4 bases, with 7 bases sitting between them.